This entry lists 17 T cell receptor beta chains sequenced from one sample in a study of T cells in Graves' hyperthyroidism and ophthalmopathy. There were TCR beta CDR3 regions amplified from RNA transcripts. An initial round of RT-PCR targeting the TCR CDR3 relied on the HTBI primer set. Each CDR3 protein is one row after TCRdb ran MiXCR on the multiplex PCR reads. The sample carries some 350,000 distinct CDR3 sequences, roughly an eighth recorded once. Input material: blood. Source of these receptors: a woman between 35 and 50 years old with Graves' ophthalmopathy.

This clonotype occurred many times. V usage is TRBV27 and J usage is TRBJ2-1, with 13 bases lining up with TRBD2. Germline CDR1 is MNHEY and CDR2 is SMNVEV (reference sequence). V lost 3 bases, J lost 8 bases, and 4 bases stayed unmatched. The CDR3 sequence is 15 residues long. The CDR3 bases are TGTGCCAGCAGTTTCGGACTAGCGGGGGTCTATGAGCAGTTCTTC. This encodes CASSFGLAGVYEQFF.

In this sample, this clonotype turned up a few times. This rearrangement joins TRBV5-1 to TRBJ1-1; D is unresolved. CDR1 SGHRS and CDR2 YFSETQ come from the germline V gene. The V end lost 0 bases, the J end lost 1 base, and 13 bases lay between the germline ends. The CDR3 covers 16 residues. The CDR3 here is CASSLVTAQRNTEAFF. The CDR3 coding sequence is TGCGCCAGCAGCTTGGTTACGGCCCAGAGGAACACTGAAGCTTTCTTT.

The chain employs TRBV10-3 and TRBJ2-7; 8 bases fit TRBD1. Unmatched junction bases numbered 9, after V lost 4 bases and J lost 4 bases. CDR3 size: 15 residues. Germline assignment: CDR1 ENHRY and CDR2 SYGVKD. In DNA, the CDR3 is TGTGCCATCAGTGGGGGCTGGACAGGGTTTTACGAGCAGTACTTC. Its translation: CAISGGWTGFYEQYF.

This clonotype has at least ten counts. This chain joins TRBV3-1 and TRBJ2-5; 8 bases are a match to TRBD1. The germline V gene has CDR1 LGHDT and CDR2 YNNKEL (reference sequence). The CDR3 is 13 amino acids. V shed 6 bases and J 2 bases; nucleotides not matched to a gene: 2. The CDR3 sequence: CASRTGEQETQYF. The CDR3 nucleotides are TGTGCCAGCAGGACAGGGGAACAAGAGACCCAGTACTTC.

The chain links TRBV2 to TRBJ1-1; 8 nucleotides agree with TRBD1. J lost 0 bases, V lost 6 bases, and 3 bases had no gene match. This CDR3 spans 14 amino acids. Germline V gene lookup returns CDR1 SNHLY and CDR2 FYNNEI. The CDR3 reads CASRGQELNTEAFF. The CDR3 nucleotides read TGTGCCAGCAGGGGACAGGAATTGAACACTGAAGCTTTCTTT.

This clonotype was observed at least ten times. V gene TRBV11-2 combines with J gene TRBJ1-2, with TRBD1 identical over 10 bases. The CDR3 loop spans 14 amino acids. Germline CDR1 and CDR2: SGHAT and FQNNGV. The V and J ends lost 6 bases and 2 bases, in that order; junction bases with no gene match: 3. The CDR3 DNA reads TGTGCCAGCAGGACGACAGGGGGCAACTATGGCTACACCTTC. It codes for CASRTTGGNYGYTF.

This clonotype showed up many times. The genes are TRBV7-9 and TRBJ2-3, with D hard to call. The ends were cut back, 3 bases at V and 0 bases at J, with 7 bases in the middle. The germline gives CDR1 SEHNR, CDR2 FQNEAQ (reference sequence). The CDR3 has 14 amino acids. CDR3 loop: CASSFSISTDTQYF. The CDR3 bases are TGTGCCAGCAGCTTCAGTATCAGCACAGATACGCAGTATTTT.

There are a few counts of this clonotype. The rearrangement uses TRBV27 and TRBJ2-1, with TRBD2 identical over 9 bases. J lost 4 bases, V lost 6 bases, and 10 bases had no gene match. This CDR3 region has 16 residues. Germline CDR1 and CDR2: MNHEY and SMNVEV (reference sequence). CDR3 sequence (DNA): TGTGCCAGCAGGACTTTTAGCGGGAGAAGGTACAATGAGCAGTTCTTC. Its translation: CASRTFSGRRYNEQFF.

This clonotype showed up many times. This chain links TRBV2 with TRBJ1-5; D gene ambiguous. The CDR3 is made up of 14 amino acids. V was trimmed by 4 bases and J by 3 bases, leaving 10 bases between them. Germline V lookup: CDR1 SNHLY, CDR2 FYNNEI. CDR3 bases: TGTGCCAGCAGTGGGATAGATTACAATCAGCCCCAGCATTTT. Its protein is CASSGIDYNQPQHF.

Only a few counts were recorded for this clonotype. In nucleotides, the CDR3 is TGTGCCAGCAGCTTGGCCCCAGGGTCTGGAAACACCATATATTTT. Translation: CASSLAPGSGNTIYF. The rearrangement joins TRBV5-5 to TRBJ1-3, with a weak D call TRBD1 (5 bases). The CDR3 spans 15 residues. The germline V gene encodes CDR1 SGHKS and CDR2 YYEKEE (reference sequence). V was pared by 0 bases and J by 1 base, with 8 bases between.

The rearrangement uses TRBV6-1 and TRBJ2-2; 7 bases line up with TRBD2. Germline loops: CDR1 MNHNS, CDR2 SASEGT. V dropped 6 bases and J dropped 0; count of bases not matched to a gene: 7. The CDR3 length is 16 residues. The CDR3 spells CASSLRGGTNTGELFF. CDR3 nucleotides: TGTGCCAGCAGCCTCCGGGGAGGGACGAACACCGGGGAGCTGTTTTTT.

This clonotype was counted a few times. The gene calls are TRBV20-1 and TRBJ1-6; D gene unclear. CDR3 size: 14 residues. Trimming stripped 3 bases from V and 5 bases from J, with 11 bases between. CDR1 and CDR2 (germline): DFQATT, SNEGSKA (reference sequence). This CDR3 is CSASGWTDNSPLHF. In DNA, the CDR3 is TGCAGTGCTAGTGGTTGGACGGATAATTCACCCCTCCACTTT.

The sample holds many counts of this clonotype. The gene calls are TRBV5-1 and TRBJ2-5; 11 bases are a match to TRBD1. V shed 1 base, J shed 5 bases, and the junction held 4 bases outside the gene matches. Germline-derived CDR1 and CDR2 are SGHRS and YFSETQ. The CDR3 spans 15 residues. The CDR3 region is CASSLRTGGLETQYF. The CDR3 DNA is TGCGCCAGCAGCTTGAGGACAGGGGGCCTCGAGACCCAGTACTTC.

This clonotype showed up just a few times. A single base separates this from a much larger clone, so it may be a read error. The CDR3 DNA sequence: TGTGCCGGCAGCGTAGGAGGCGGAACCGGCGAAGCTTTCTTT. Translated, it gives CAGSVGGGTGEAFF. The chain couples TRBV9 to TRBJ1-1, with unresolved D. Germline V lookup: CDR1 SGDLS, CDR2 YYNGEE. The CDR3 spans 14 residues. The whole variable domain, filled in from reference TRBV9 and TRBJ1-1, reads DSGVTQTPKHLITATGQRVTLRCSPRSGDLSVYWYQQSLDQGLQFLIQYYNGEERAKGNILERFSAQQFPDLHSELNLSSLELGDSALYFCAGSVGGGTGEAFFGQGTRLTVV.

This clonotype was counted many times. This rearrangement joins TRBV27 to TRBJ1-6; no clear D. This CDR3 spans 13 amino acids. Germline values: CDR1 MNHEY, CDR2 SMNVEV (reference sequence). Trimming cost V 5 bases and J 8 bases, with 10 bases left between them. Here the CDR3 DNA reads TGTGCCAGCAGTCTCTCTCGGTATTCACCCCTCCACTTT. Protein sequence: CASSLSRYSPLHF.

This clonotype appeared many times. The V gene is TRBV20-1, the J gene TRBJ1-6; TRBD1 agrees at 9 bases. The germline gives CDR1 DFQATT, CDR2 SNEGSKA (reference sequence). J was trimmed by 5 bases and V by 5 bases; bases with no gene match: 7. The CDR3 is made up of 15 amino acids. The CDR3 sequence is CSAPTGGANNSPLHF. The CDR3 nucleotides are TGCAGTGCTCCTACAGGGGGCGCAAATAATTCACCCCTCCACTTT.

This sequence joins TRBV3-1 and TRBJ1-1; 7 bases fit TRBD1. The CDR3 is 16 residues long. Losses at the gene ends were 1 base for V and 3 bases for J; bases not matched to a gene: 8. In germline, CDR1 is LGHDT, CDR2 YNNKEL (reference sequence). The CDR3 loop is CASSQANTGVDTEAFF. Here the CDR3 DNA reads TGTGCCAGCAGCCAAGCAAATACAGGGGTGGACACTGAAGCTTTCTTT.